This T cell receptor (beta chain) was sequenced for a study of blood T cell repertoires in COVID-19. Study-wide context: Donors in the United States, Italy and Spain gave samples during acute or convalescent COVID-19.

Clones were sequenced by immunoSEQ multiplex PCR, and TCRdb holds only the in-frame ones, with some missing. The data hold roughly 270,000 clones, with 75% to 90% observed a single time. Those enrolled, adults aged 18 to 89 years, came from some 23 US areas. All recovered Cohort 3 donors got two negative PCRs, got clearance, or saw symptom resolution. From germline, CDR1 is GTSNPN and CDR2 SVGIG (reference sequence). V was cut by 6 bases and J by 7 bases, with 15 bases left in between. The CDR3 runs 12 residues. The sequenced sample was PBMCs or T cells enriched from blood (not recorded which). The sequence was obtained from a woman in her forties or fifties who had recovered from COVID-19. The V and J genes are TRBV30 and TRBJ1-1; a possible D gene is TRBD1 (6 bases). The CDR3 sequence: CACIKPTGEAFF. CDR3 bases: TGTGCCTGTATCAAACCGACAGGTGAAGCTTTCTTT.